This T cell receptor beta chain was sequenced in a study of shared clonotypes between healthy human individuals. Profiled with immunoSEQ multiplex PCR; TCRdb holds only in-frame clones, not every one. The table shows about 95,000 clones, with approximately 61% occurring only once. This clone was detected only once. Its antigen is unknown. This CDR3 spans 14 amino acids. Looked up from germline, CDR1 is SGHRS and CDR2 is YFSETQ. V lost 0 bases and J lost 3, with 6 bases in between. Study observations and caveats: Naive subsets typically showed greater estimated richness than memory subsets.

The chain joins TRBV5-1 to TRBJ1-4; the D is unclear. This TCR was sampled from a man aged 30 to 39 in good health. Sequenced input: memory CD8+ T cells sorted from blood. Subset denoted: CD45RO+ cells pooled with CCR7-negative TemRA cells. DNA for the CDR3: TGCGCCAGCAGCTTGGCCGGGCCTAATGAAAAACTGTTTTTT. It encodes CASSLAGPNEKLFF.